Shown below are 3 T cell receptor beta chains from a single sample sequenced in a study of human T cells and chemical hapten exposure. The time point denotes: patch test 3, about 24 weeks after DPC sensitization. The treatment was: therapeutic diphenylcyclopropenone sensitization with weekly scalp DPC. TCRdb passed the RACE reads through MiXCR, listing each CDR3 protein once. Of about 84,000 distinct CDR3 sequences listed, 9.5% to 14% are singletons. Sequencing was performed on whole blood, taken in connection with sensitization to the hapten diphenylcyclopropenone (DPC). These receptors originate from a woman aged 45-65 years with alopecia areata. Some clones in this sample may be carry-over from other donors' samples.

In its sample, this clonotype was seen many times. This chain connects TRBV18 to TRBJ2-1, with 10 bases identical to TRBD2. Germline CDR1 reads KGHSH; CDR2 reads LQKENI. Trimming at V came to 3 bases and at J to 5 bases, leaving 4 bases not matched to a gene. The CDR3 extends over 15 amino acids. This CDR3 is CASSPRTSGDNEQFF. The DNA for the CDR3 is TGTGCCAGCTCACCTCGGACTAGCGGAGACAATGAGCAGTTCTTC. Using reference TRBV18 and TRBJ2-1 for the parts outside the CDR3, the full variable domain is NAGVMQNPRHLVRRRGQEARLRCSPMKGHSHVYWYRQLPEEGLKFMVYLQKENIIDESGMPKERFSAEFPKEGPSILRIQQVVRGDSAAYFCASSPRTSGDNEQFFGPGTRLTVL.

Many counts were recorded for this clonotype. The rearrangement joins TRBV27 to TRBJ1-1; D not resolved. The V gene's germline CDR1 is MNHEY and CDR2 SMNVEV (reference sequence). The germline V and J ends were trimmed by 7 bases and 5 bases, with 20 bases remaining between them. This CDR3 has 15 amino acids. The CDR3 region is CASTIRFNFMTEAFF. CDR3 DNA sequence: TGTGCCAGCACCATACGTTTTAACTTTATGACTGAAGCTTTCTTT.

This clonotype was found many times. The chain uses TRBV28 and TRBJ1-3; D remains unclear. This CDR3 spans 15 amino acids. Deletions cut 7 bases from V and 1 base from J, with 14 bases between. Germline V lookup: CDR1 MDHEN, CDR2 SYDVKM. The CDR3 region is CASTPQGSSGNTIYF. The CDR3 DNA is TGTGCCAGCACCCCCCAAGGGTCATCTGGAAACACCATATATTTT.